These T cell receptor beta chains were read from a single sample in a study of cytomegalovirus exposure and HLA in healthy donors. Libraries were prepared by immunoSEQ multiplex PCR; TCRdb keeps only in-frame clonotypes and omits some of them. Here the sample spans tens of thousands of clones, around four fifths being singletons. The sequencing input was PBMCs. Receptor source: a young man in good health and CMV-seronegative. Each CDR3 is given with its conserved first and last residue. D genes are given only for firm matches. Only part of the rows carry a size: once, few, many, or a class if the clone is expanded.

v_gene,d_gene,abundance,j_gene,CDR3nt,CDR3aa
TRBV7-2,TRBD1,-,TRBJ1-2,TGTGCCAGCAGCTTAGGACAGGGGGGCTATGGCTACACCTTC,CASSLGQGGYGYTF
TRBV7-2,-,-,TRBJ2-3,TGTGCCAGCAGTCCGGTGAGCTCTCCGGTAGATACGCAGTATTTT,CASSPVSSPVDTQYF
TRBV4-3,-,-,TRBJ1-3,TGCGCCAGCAGCCAGTTCAGCGTTTCTGGAAACACCATATATTTT,CASSQFSVSGNTIYF
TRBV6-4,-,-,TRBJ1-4,TGTGCCAGCACGGTACTAAGGAGGCGTGAAAAACTGTTTTTT,CASTVLRRREKLFF
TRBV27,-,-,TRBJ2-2,TGTGCCAGCAGTTTCTTCGGTTCGAACACCGGGGAGCTGTTTTTT,CASSFFGSNTGELFF
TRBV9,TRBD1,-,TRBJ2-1,TGTGCCAGCAGCTTCAGGGGGAGCTCCTACAATGAGCAGTTCTTC,CASSFRGSSYNEQFF
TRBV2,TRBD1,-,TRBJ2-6,TGTGCCAGCAGAGAGGGGGCGGTGGGGGCCAACGTCCTGACTTTC,CASREGAVGANVLTF
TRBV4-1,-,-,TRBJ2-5,TGCGCCAGCAGCCAAGCCCCCCCGGAGACCCAGTACTTC,CASSQAPPETQYF
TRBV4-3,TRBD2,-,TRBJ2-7,TGCGCCAGCAGCCAAGAGGGGGGGTCCTACGAGCAGTACTTC,CASSQEGGSYEQYF
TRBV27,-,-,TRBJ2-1,TGTGCCAGCAGTTTATATGGCAGGTCCAATGAGCAGTTCTTC,CASSLYGRSNEQFF
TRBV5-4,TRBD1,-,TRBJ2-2,TGTGCCAGCAGCTTGGGGGACAGGGACACCGGGGAGCTGTTTTTT,CASSLGDRDTGELFF
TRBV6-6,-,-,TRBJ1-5,TGTGCCTCTGGGGGGGGCTTACGGTATAGCAATCAGCCCCAGCATTTT,CASGGGLRYSNQPQHF
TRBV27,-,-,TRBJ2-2,TGTGCCAGCCTTCCGCAGGCCAACACCGGGGAGCTGTTTTTT,CASLPQANTGELFF
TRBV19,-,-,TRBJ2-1,TGTGCCAGTAGTATGGGTGGGGCGGAGAGCTCCTACAATGAGCAGTTCTTC,CASSMGGAESSYNEQFF
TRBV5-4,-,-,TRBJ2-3,TGTGCCAGCAGCTACCAGGGCCGAACAGATACGCAGTATTTT,CASSYQGRTDTQYF
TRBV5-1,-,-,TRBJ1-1,TGCGCCAGCAGCCCCCGGTGGGAGGACACTGAAGCTTTCTTT,CASSPRWEDTEAFF
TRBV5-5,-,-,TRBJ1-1,TGTGCCAGCAGGTACCCCCAAGGGAGGGGGGACACTGAAGCTTTCTTT,CASRYPQGRGDTEAFF
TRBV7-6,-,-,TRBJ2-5,TGTGCCAGCAGCTTAAGGAGCCAAGAGACCCAGTACTTC,CASSLRSQETQYF
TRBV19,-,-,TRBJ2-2,TGTGCCAGTAGTATCAGGTCATTCGTACAGGGCGGGGAGCTGTTTTTT,CASSIRSFVQGGELFF
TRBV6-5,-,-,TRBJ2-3,TGTGCCAGCAGTTACCAGCGGGGCACAGATACGCAGTATTTT,CASSYQRGTDTQYF
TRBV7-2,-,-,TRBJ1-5,TGTGCCAGCAGCCCCCGAACAGGGTGGGACAATCAGCCCCAGCATTTT,CASSPRTGWDNQPQHF
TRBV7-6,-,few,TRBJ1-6,TGTGCCAGCAGCTTACTGAATTCACCCCTCCACTTT,CASSLLNSPLHF
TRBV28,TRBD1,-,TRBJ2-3,TGTGCCAGCAGTTTTCGGGACAGGGCGACAGATACGCAGTATTTT,CASSFRDRATDTQYF
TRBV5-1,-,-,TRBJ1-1,TGCGCCAGCAGCTTAGGCAGGGAAGACACTGAAGCTTTCTTT,CASSLGREDTEAFF
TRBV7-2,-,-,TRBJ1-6,TGTGCCAGCAGCCAGGACAGCCCCCTCCACTTT,CASSQDSPLHF
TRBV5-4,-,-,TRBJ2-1,TGTGCCAGCAGACCCCGTGGCGGCGAGGGTGAGCAGTTCTTC,CASRPRGGEGEQFF
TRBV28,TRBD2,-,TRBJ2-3,TGTGCCAGCAGTGATAGCGGGGGTGTCACAGATACGCAGTATTTT,CASSDSGGVTDTQYF
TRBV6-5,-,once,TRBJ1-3,TGTGCCAGCAGTTACTCTACGGGTTTCACCATATATTTT,CASSYSTGFTIYF
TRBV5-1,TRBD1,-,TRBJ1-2,TGCGCCAGCAGCTTGGATACTACAGGGGGCACCTATGGCTACACCTTC,CASSLDTTGGTYGYTF
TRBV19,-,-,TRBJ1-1,TGTGCCAGTAGTATGCGGGCCAGTGAAGCTTTCTTT,CASSMRASEAFF
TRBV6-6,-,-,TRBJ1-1,TGTGCCAGCGAGAAGACTGAAGCTTTCTTT,CASEKTEAFF
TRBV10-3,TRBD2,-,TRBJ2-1,TGTGCCATCAGTGAGTTCGAGCGGGAGGCCGACAATGAGCAGTTCTTC,CAISEFEREADNEQFF
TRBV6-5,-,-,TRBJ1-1,TGTGCCAGCAGTTACGCCGGTAGGGGGAACACTGAAGCTTTCTTT,CASSYAGRGNTEAFF
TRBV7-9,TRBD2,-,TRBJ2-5,TGTGCCAGCAGCTTAGCCCTAGCGGGAGATTATCAAGAGACCCAGTACTTC,CASSLALAGDYQETQYF
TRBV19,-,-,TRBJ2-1,TGTGCCAGTAGTATTAGCGGAAATTCCTACAATGAGCAGTTCTTC,CASSISGNSYNEQFF
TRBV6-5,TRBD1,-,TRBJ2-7,TGTGCCAGCAGTAGGGGACAGGGGGCCTCCTACGAGCAGTACTTC,CASSRGQGASYEQYF
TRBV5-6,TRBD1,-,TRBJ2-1,TGTGCCAGCAGCTGGTCGGGACAGTCTTACAATGAGCAGTTCTTC,CASSWSGQSYNEQFF
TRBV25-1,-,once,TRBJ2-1,TGTGCCAGCAGTGAAGACTCTTCCTACAATGAGCAGTTCTTC,CASSEDSSYNEQFF
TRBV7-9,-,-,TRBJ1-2,TGTGCCAGCAGCCCCTGGACAGTAGCTAACTATGGCTACACCTTC,CASSPWTVANYGYTF
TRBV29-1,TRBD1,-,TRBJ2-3,TGCAGCGTAAACTTACGACAGGGGGCCAAACCTGCAGATACGCAGTATTTT,CSVNLRQGAKPADTQYF
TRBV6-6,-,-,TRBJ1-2,TGTGCCAGCAGGGACAACCAGGTAGCCGGCTACACCTTC,CASRDNQVAGYTF
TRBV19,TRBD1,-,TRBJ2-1,TGTGCCACTAGGAGTGACAGGGGCGTTTACAATGAGCAGTTCTTC,CATRSDRGVYNEQFF
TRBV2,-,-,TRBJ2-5,TGTGCCAGCAGTATGGGTAGAGGGCGGGAGACCCAGTACTTC,CASSMGRGRETQYF
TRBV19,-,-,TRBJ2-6,TGTGCCAGTAGTTCTAGGGCGACAGGCATAAGTTTCTCTGGGGCCAACGTCCTGACTTTC,CASSSRATGISFSGANVLTF
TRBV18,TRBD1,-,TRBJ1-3,TGTGCCAGCTCAGCGGCAGGGGGAAACTCTGGAAACACCATATATTTT,CASSAAGGNSGNTIYF
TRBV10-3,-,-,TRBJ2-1,TGTGCCATCGGACAACAGGGTACGCATGAGCAGTTCTTC,CAIGQQGTHEQFF
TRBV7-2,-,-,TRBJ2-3,TGTGCCAGCAGCCCCTCTCGTGTACTCACAGATACGCAGTATTTT,CASSPSRVLTDTQYF
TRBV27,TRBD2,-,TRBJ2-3,TGTGCCAGCAGTCGGGGGGGCCAGACAGATACGCAGTATTTT,CASSRGGQTDTQYF
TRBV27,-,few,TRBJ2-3,TGTGCCAGCAGTTTTACGTACAGAGATACGCAGTATTTT,CASSFTYRDTQYF
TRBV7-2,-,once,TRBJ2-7,TGTGCCAGCAGCATTAAGAGCTCCTACGAGCAGTACTTC,CASSIKSSYEQYF
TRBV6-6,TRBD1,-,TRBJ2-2,TGTGCCAGCAGTTACTCCCGGACAGGGAGCGGGGAGCTGTTTTTT,CASSYSRTGSGELFF
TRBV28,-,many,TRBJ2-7,TGTGCCAGCAGTCGCCCGAGGCAGGGCTACGAGCAGTACTTC,CASSRPRQGYEQYF
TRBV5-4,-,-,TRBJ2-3,TGTGCCAGCAGCTCTGCCAGGGCTCGGGTCACAGATACGCAGTATTTT,CASSSARARVTDTQYF